These 10 T cell receptor beta chains share one sample of origin, sequenced in a study of prognosis after radiotherapy for stage I lung cancer (dated by TCRdb to about 2021). Sequencing instrument: Illumina HiSeq 3000. The TCR beta CDR3 region was amplified from genomic DNA by two rounds of multiplex PCR. The first PCR round used primers specific to each TRBV and TRBJ gene, with sequences filed in Chinese patent CN105087789A. TCRdb ran its own pipeline on the public reads, namely fastp trimming at Q25 and MiXCR clone calling, and kept in-frame beta chains. Entries are consolidated by CDR3 protein sequence, retaining the most common genes and DNA. The sample has approximately 31,000 distinct CDR3 sequences on record, 48% of them singletons. The ten largest clones represent approximately 15% of the sample. The specimen comprised PBMCs, sampled before or after stereotactic body radiation therapy (not recorded which). These receptor sequences come from a donor aged 50 or older with non-small cell lung cancer.

This clonotype was counted ten times or more. The CDR3 DNA reads as TGTGCCAGCAGCGTAGGACTAGAGGCTGGGGCCAACGTCCTGACTTTC. It encodes CASSVGLEAGANVLTF. The chain couples TRBV9 to TRBJ2-6; tentative D call: TRBD2 (6 bases). Germline lookup yields CDR1 SGDLS and CDR2 YYNGEE. This CDR3 contains 16 residues. The V end lost 0 bases, the J end lost 2 bases, and 9 bases lay between the germline ends.

This clonotype was recorded at least ten times. This chain links TRBV6-2 or TRBV6-3 with TRBJ2-5; 11 bases map to TRBD1. The J segment lost 4 bases and the V segment lost 6 bases, leaving 4 bases of the junction unmatched. The CDR3 is made up of 14 amino acids. From germline, CDR1 is MNHEY and CDR2 SVGEGT. Here the CDR3 reads CASRIGTGGETQYF. The CDR3 bases are TGTGCCAGCAGGATTGGGACAGGGGGAGAGACCCAGTACTTC.

This clonotype came up many times. V usage is TRBV7-3 and J usage is TRBJ2-2; maybe TRBD2 (5 bases). Germline V gives CDR1 SGHTA, CDR2 FQGTGA. V was shortened by 5 bases and J by 5 bases, with 9 bases between the two germline ends. The CDR3 contains 13 residues. The CDR3 nucleotides read TGTGCCAGCAGCCAACGGGGTACCGGGGAGCTGTTTTTT. Translated, it gives CASSQRGTGELFF.

This clonotype was recorded at least ten times. The gene calls are TRBV18 and TRBJ1-4, with D unclear. The germline V gene encodes CDR1 KGHSH and CDR2 LQKENI. V was cut by 1 base and J by 3 bases, with 3 bases left in between. CDR3 size: 13 residues. The CDR3 loop is CASSPQANEKLFF. The CDR3, as DNA: TGTGCCAGCTCACCACAGGCTAATGAAAAACTGTTTTTT.

The chain couples TRBV6-5 to TRBJ1-3; tentative D call: TRBD1 (5 bases). This CDR3 has 14 amino acids. Trimming stripped 2 bases from V and 6 bases from J, with 11 bases between. Germline V lookup: CDR1 MNHEY, CDR2 SVGAGI. As DNA, the CDR3 is TGTGCCAGCAGTTACGGCAGGGATGAAAACACCATATATTTT. Encoded protein: CASSYGRDENTIYF.

This clonotype was counted at least ten times. The chain employs TRBV7-3 and TRBJ2-5, with a weak D call TRBD1 (6 bases). Germline V gene lookup returns CDR1 SGHTA and CDR2 FQGTGA. V was clipped by 4 bases and J by 5 bases, with 11 bases between them. This CDR3 spans 13 amino acids. CDR3 sequence (DNA): TGTGCCAGCAGCTCAGGGGCAGGGGAGACCCAGTACTTC. Protein product: CASSSGAGETQYF.

A note on this clonotype: A far larger clone is only one base removed, so a read error is likely. The chain has TRBV20-1 and TRBJ2-5, with 7 bases matching TRBD2. Gene TRBJ2-1 matches the end of the DNA better, so the J call may be wrong. Per germline, CDR1 DFQATT and CDR2 SNEGSKA (reference sequence). The CDR3 spans 15 residues. CDR3 in DNA: TGCAGTGCTAGATATGTGGTAGCGGGTCACCATGAGCAGTTCTTC. As protein: CSARYVVAGHHEQFF.

The table lists this clonotype with many counts. This sequence joins TRBV2 and TRBJ2-5, with D uncertain. The CDR3 has 11 residues. Trimming left V 1 base short and J 7 bases short, with 4 bases between. Germline loops: CDR1 SNHLY, CDR2 FYNNEI. CDR3 in amino acids: CASSEGWTQYF. CDR3 coding DNA: TGTGCCAGCAGTGAAGGGTGGACCCAGTACTTC. The full variable domain, with the rest looked up from reference TRBV2 and TRBJ2-5, is EPEVTQTPSHQVTQMGQEVILRCVPISNHLYFYWYRQILGQKVEFLVSFYNNEISEKSEIFDDQFSVERPDGSNFTLKIRSTKLEDSAMYFCASSEGWTQYFGPGTRLLVL.

A note on this clonotype: This may stem from a read error, because a much larger clone lies one nucleotide away. The chain combines TRBV7-2 with TRBJ2-7; TRBD2 aligns across 7 bases. Germline V gene lookup returns CDR1 SGHTA and CDR2 FQGNSA. The length of the CDR3 is 14 residues. The CDR3 region is CASILTGRDYGQYF. CDR3 in DNA: TGTGCCAGCATCTTAACGGGGCGGGACTACGGGCAGTACTTC. Using reference TRBV7-2 and TRBJ2-7 for the parts outside the CDR3, the full variable domain is GAGVSQSPSNKVTEKGKDVELRCDPISGHTALYWYRQSLGQGLEFLIYFQGNSAPDKSGLPSDRFSAERTGGSVSTLTIQRTQQEDSAVYLCASILTGRDYGQYFGPGTRLTVT.

The chain combines TRBV6-1 with TRBJ2-7; a weak D match, TRBD2 (5 bases). This CDR3 is built from 14 residues. Germline values: CDR1 MNHNS, CDR2 SASEGT. Trimming took off 1 base at V and 4 bases at J, with 11 bases between the two ends. CDR3 residues: CASSEGTFRYEQYF. CDR3 DNA: TGTGCCAGCAGTGAAGGGACTTTCAGATACGAGCAGTACTTC.